This T cell receptor beta chain comes out of a study of response to subunit inactivated influenza vaccine. The V gene's germline CDR1 is MDHEN and CDR2 SYDVKM. This CDR3 has 14 residues. Trimming removed 6 bases at V and 6 bases at J, with 16 bases between. TCRdb processed the RT-PCR reads anew with MiXCR; each CDR3 protein has one entry. Here the sample spans approximately 230,000 distinct CDR3 sequences, 9% to 15% being singletons. The chain combines TRBV28 with TRBJ2-3; D not resolved. Sequenced here: non-naive T cells sorted from PBMCs, sampled 14 days before vaccination. The receptor was derived from a man in his fifties who received an inactivated influenza vaccine. CDR3 amino acids: CASSPLLIMDTQYF. CDR3 nucleotide sequence: TGTGCCAGCAGCCCGCTGCTTATCATGGATACGCAGTATTTT. Using reference TRBV28 and TRBJ2-3 for the parts outside the CDR3, the full variable domain is DVKVTQSSRYLVKRTGEKVFLECVQDMDHENMFWYRQDPGLGLRLIYFSYDVKMKEKGDIPEGYSVSREKKERFSLILESASTNQTSMYLCASSPLLIMDTQYFGPGTRLTVL.